This T cell receptor (beta chain) stems from a study of blood T cell repertoires in COVID-19 (TCRdb year 2020). About the investigation overall: The collaborator samples originated in the United States, Italy and Spain and spanned the acute and convalescent phases of COVID-19. The repertoires were released in a freely available public database meant as a resource for research on the immune response to SARS-CoV-2. The dataset comprised deeply sampled blood TCRbeta repertoires from subjects exposed to, actively infected with, or recovered from COVID-19. The samples were drawn from two sources: the first 160 participants of the ongoing ImmuneRACE study, and 1,000 to 1,500 subjects contributed by 6 global collaborators. The prospective study material was composed of cDNA or gDNA derived from T cells, B-cell-depleted T cells, or PBMCs. Where available, HLA class I and class II types were obtained from metadata supplied by the sample provider rather than from assay-based typing. Nearly every sample came with metadata listing a de-identified subject ID, COVID-19 status, age in years and sex.

As for this clone: Its antigen specificity is not known. No qualities accompany the bases; no much larger clone lies one base away.

TCRbeta CDR3 regions were amplified from genomic DNA using the immunoSEQ Assay, a bias-controlled multiplex PCR. Per the source publication's procedure: The number of nucleated cells in each sample was estimated from the amplification of reference gene primers within the assay. Sequence reads were collapsed and filtered to measure the absolute abundance of every unique TCRbeta CDR3 rearrangement. Productive Simpson clonality was computed per sample as the square root of Simpson's diversity index over productive rearrangements. TCRdb provides this immuneACCESS table in a form limited to in-frame rearrangements. Some clones are lacking; in checked studies, under half of them reflect an unresolved V gene, and why the rest are absent is not known. V and J calls and clone size are those listed in that table; D and trimming were worked out from the DNA. Recorded for this sample are fewer than 250,000 clones; 80% to 90% of them occurred a single time. 2% to 3% of the sample is in the top ten clones.

Whole blood was collected in K2EDTA tubes by collaborating institutions according to the institutions' own protocols. For TCRbeta analysis, collaborator samples were shipped as frozen whole blood, as isolated PBMCs, or as DNA extracted from either sample type. Study-level results and caveats: Clinical and demographic metadata were provided uncurated, with the amount varying by source and participant.

V lost 5 bases and J lost 6 bases, and the count of bases not matched to a germline gene is 8. The germline V gene (reference sequence) provides CDR1 SEHNR and CDR2 FQNEAQ. There are 15 amino acids in the CDR3, from cysteine to phenylalanine inclusive. The read is trimmed to its CDR3 DNA, 45 bases read in frame from base 1. The receptor chain draws on TRBV7-9 and TRBJ2-3; 10 central nucleotides agree with TRBD2. Sequencing used peripheral blood. This TCR derives from a middle-aged woman with active or convalescent COVID-19. The CDR3 is CASSPRLAGVDTQYF. The DNA sequence is as follows: TGTGCCAGCAGCCCAAGGCTAGCGGGGGTGGATACGCAGTATTTT.